A single sample is the source of the 6 T cell receptor beta chains below, sequenced in a study of T cells after yellow fever vaccination (dated 2019 in TCRdb). Taken with the paper, the label for treatment or condition translates to: live attenuated yellow fever vaccine strain. The library was built by means of 5' RACE. TCRdb lists the instrument as Illumina NovaSeq 6000. TCRdb's own reprocessing of the public reads used fastp at Q25 and MiXCR and kept productive beta chains. Records with the same CDR3 protein are collapsed into one entry carrying the most frequent genes and DNA. The sample table lists 250,000 to 400,000 distinct CDR3 sequences, 4.1% of them with a count of one. 20% to 25% of the sample lies in the top ten. The sample was PBMCs, taken 5 days after the yellow fever booster vaccination. The receptors were sampled from a man between 18 and 29 years old who received the YFV17D yellow fever vaccine.

This clonotype was recorded at least ten times. J is TRBJ1-2 and V is TRBV7-6, with D possibly TRBD1 on 5 matching bases. V was shortened by 1 base and J by 7 bases, with 16 bases between the two germline ends. This CDR3 is 15 amino acids long. The V gene's germline CDR1 is SGHVS and CDR2 FNYEAQ. CDR3 DNA sequence: TGTGCCAGCAGCTTAGGGAATGGGGGTAAAGGTGGCTACACCTTC. Its protein is CASSLGNGGKGGYTF. Full variable domain (rest looked up from reference TRBV7-6 and TRBJ1-2): GAGVSQSPRYKVTKRGQDVALRCDPISGHVSLYWYRQALGQGPEFLTYFNYEAQQDKSGLPNDRFSAERPEGSISTLTIQRTEQRDSAMYRCASSLGNGGKGGYTFGSGTRLTVV.

This clonotype was counted between two and nine times. This chain links TRBV6-5 with TRBJ1-1; no clear D gene. Germline CDR1 is MNHEY and CDR2 is SVGAGI. This CDR3 has 13 residues. V lost 2 bases, J lost 4 bases, and 8 bases lay in between. CDR3 amino acids: CASSYGKGTEAFF. CDR3 bases: TGTGCCAGCAGTTACGGGAAAGGCACTGAAGCTTTCTTT.

This clonotype was picked up many times. The V and J genes are TRBV7-3 and TRBJ1-1; D unresolved. CDR1 SGHTA and CDR2 FQGTGA come from the germline V gene. The V and J ends lost 6 bases and 5 bases respectively, with 13 bases between them. There are 13 residues in the CDR3. The CDR3 loop is CASSSGGLTEAFF. For the CDR3, the DNA is TGTGCCAGCAGTTCCGGTGGGTTGACTGAAGCTTTCTTT.

This clonotype was counted a few times. The chain carries TRBV15 and TRBJ1-4, with D uncertain. Trimming shortened V by 5 bases and J by 8 bases, and 15 bases separated the two germline ends. Per the germline V gene, CDR1 is LNHNV and CDR2 is YYDKDF (reference sequence). The CDR3 has 14 amino acids. In DNA form, the CDR3 reads TGTGCCACCAGCCCCCCGGGCGCCAGGGAAAAACTGTTTTTT. Residues: CATSPPGAREKLFF.

This clonotype showed up just a few times. V gene TRBV6-5 combines with J gene TRBJ1-2, with 8 bases matching TRBD1. Germline V lookup: CDR1 MNHEY, CDR2 SVGAGI. The CDR3 has 14 amino acids. V lost 6 bases and J lost 8; bases outside the gene matches: 11. The CDR3 spells CASRSVRTGRGYTF. The CDR3 DNA sequence: TGTGCCAGCAGGTCGGTCCGGACAGGGAGAGGCTACACCTTC.

This clonotype was seen a few times. The chain couples TRBV20-1 to TRBJ1-3; D is unresolved. The CDR3 is 15 amino acids. Germline V gives CDR1 DFQATT, CDR2 SNEGSKA (reference sequence). With 2 bases removed from V and 4 bases from J, the gap between germline ends came to 15 bases. The CDR3 here is CSARTATGSGNTIYF. As DNA, the CDR3 is TGCAGTGCTAGAACCGCCACCGGATCCGGAAACACCATATATTTT.